These T cell receptor beta chains were read from a single sample in a study of blood T cell repertoires in COVID-19. Here immunoSEQ multiplex PCR was the method, and the copy in TCRdb shows in-frame clones only, minus some. In the table there are 150,000 to 200,000 clones, approximately 87% of which are singletons. The sample comprised peripheral blood. The receptors originated from a woman aged 60-75 years with COVID-19, enrolled during active disease. CDR3s include the opening cysteine and the closing phenylalanine or tryptophan. The D gene is left open where the match is weak. Clone size is shown for a subset of rows, as once, few, many or a class of expanded clone.

clone_size,j_call,d_call,v_call,cdr3_aa,cdr3_nt
-,TRBJ2-1,-,TRBV30,CAWKVSPGHNEQFF,TGTGCCTGGAAGGTCTCGCCAGGCCACAATGAGCAGTTCTTC
-,TRBJ2-5,TRBD1,TRBV28,CASSPTGGRETQYF,TGTGCCAGCAGTCCAACAGGGGGGAGGGAGACCCAGTACTTC
-,TRBJ2-1,TRBD2,TRBV4-1,CASSQETSGSFNEQFF,TGCGCCAGCAGCCAGGAAACTAGCGGGAGTTTCAATGAGCAGTTCTTC
-,TRBJ2-2,-,TRBV9,CASSVRGSNTGELFF,TGTGCCAGCAGCGTAAGGGGGTCGAACACCGGGGAGCTGTTTTTT
-,TRBJ2-7,TRBD1,TRBV11-1,CASSLIGGSSYEQYF,TGTGCCAGCAGCCTAATAGGGGGCAGCTCCTACGAGCAGTACTTC
-,TRBJ2-2,-,TRBV7-9,CASSLTGFNTGELFF,TGTGCCAGCAGCTTAACGGGTTTCAACACCGGGGAGCTGTTTTTT
once,TRBJ2-7,-,TRBV6-5,CASSYAGRAEQYF,TGTGCCAGCAGTTACGCAGGAAGAGCCGAGCAGTACTTC
-,TRBJ1-4,-,TRBV6-5,CASSYAGRGGEKLFF,TGTGCCAGCAGTTACGCAGGCCGCGGGGGTGAAAAACTGTTTTTT
-,TRBJ1-5,TRBD1,TRBV5-5,CASRSGTGIQPQHF,TGTGCCAGCAGATCCGGGACAGGGATTCAGCCCCAGCATTTT
-,TRBJ2-3,TRBD2,TRBV4-3,CASSRTSGSRDTQYF,TGCGCCAGCAGCCGAACTAGCGGGAGTCGAGATACGCAGTATTTT
-,TRBJ1-2,TRBD1,TRBV20-1,CSASLSGGYGYTF,TGCAGTGCTAGTTTGTCAGGGGGTTATGGCTACACCTTC
-,TRBJ1-1,-,TRBV7-9,CASSLRRVDKDTEAFF,TGTGCCAGCAGCTTAAGGAGGGTAGATAAAGACACTGAAGCTTTCTTT
-,TRBJ1-4,-,TRBV12-5,CASGLGRGVGNEKLFF,TGTGCTAGTGGTTTGGGGAGGGGTGTGGGTAATGAAAAACTGTTTTTT
-,TRBJ1-5,-,TRBV12-3/TRBV12-4,CASRPQGQPQHF,TGTGCCAGCAGACCACAGGGTCAGCCCCAGCATTTT
-,TRBJ2-7,TRBD2,TRBV28,CASSSPWTSGTYEQYF,TGTGCCAGCAGTTCGCCTTGGACTAGCGGGACCTACGAGCAGTACTTC
-,TRBJ1-2,-,TRBV19,CASSIIRQSYGYTF,TGTGCCAGTAGTATTATCAGACAGAGCTATGGCTACACCTTC
-,TRBJ1-6,-,TRBV4-1,CASSQVFTGNNSPLHF,TGCGCCAGCAGCCAAGTTTTTACAGGGAATAATTCACCCCTCCACTTT
-,TRBJ1-1,-,TRBV30,CAWNRVTDTEAFF,TGTGCCTGGAATAGGGTGACAGACACTGAAGCTTTCTTT
-,TRBJ1-1,TRBD1,TRBV27,CASSSAVAGGFNTEAFF,TGTGCCAGCAGTTCCGCCGTGGCAGGGGGCTTTAACACTGAAGCTTTCTTT
-,TRBJ1-6,-,TRBV30,CAWSRTGGLLSYNSPLHF,TGTGCCTGGAGTAGAACGGGGGGTCTCCTCTCCTATAATTCACCCCTCCACTTT
-,TRBJ2-7,TRBD2,TRBV6-5,CASSYLGSGRANEQYF,TGTGCCAGCAGTTACCTCGGTAGCGGGAGGGCCAACGAGCAGTACTTC
-,TRBJ2-7,TRBD2,TRBV29-1,CSVERLARYEQYF,TGCAGCGTTGAACGACTAGCGAGATACGAGCAGTACTTC
-,TRBJ1-2,-,TRBV30,CAWSVLGRMAYTF,TGTGCCTGGAGTGTACTGGGGCGGATGGCCTACACCTTC
-,TRBJ2-1,-,TRBV9,CASSPRISSYNEQFF,TGTGCCAGCAGCCCCCGAATTAGCTCCTACAATGAGCAGTTCTTC
-,TRBJ2-7,TRBD2,TRBV19,CASSQGLAGIQYEQYF,TGTGCCAGTAGCCAAGGACTAGCGGGTATACAATACGAGCAGTACTTC
-,TRBJ1-4,TRBD1,TRBV28,CASSLGTGVGEKLFF,TGTGCCAGCAGTTTGGGGACAGGCGTCGGAGAAAAACTGTTTTTT
-,TRBJ2-7,-,TRBV11-2,CASSLGQGDHYEQYF,TGTGCCAGCAGCTTAGGCCAGGGCGACCACTACGAGCAGTACTTC
-,TRBJ2-7,TRBD2,TRBV28,CASRAGTYEQYF,TGTGCCAGCAGAGCGGGGACCTACGAGCAGTACTTC
-,TRBJ2-3,TRBD2,TRBV6-5,CASPPTSASTDTQYF,TGTGCCAGCCCCCCGACTAGCGCAAGCACAGATACGCAGTATTTT
-,TRBJ1-2,-,TRBV4-3,CASSPSLGGMDYGYTF,TGCGCCAGCAGCCCCTCCCTCGGGGGAATGGACTATGGCTACACCTTC
-,TRBJ2-7,-,TRBV19,CASSQDSPYEQYF,TGTGCCAGTAGTCAGGACTCACCCTACGAGCAGTACTTC
-,TRBJ1-4,TRBD1,TRBV28,CASSSRSGTGSEKLFF,TGTGCCAGCAGTTCCCGATCCGGGACAGGGAGTGAAAAACTGTTTTTT
-,TRBJ1-1,TRBD1,TRBV6-6,CASSRGTANTEAFF,TGTGCCAGCAGCCGGGGGACAGCGAACACTGAAGCTTTCTTT
-,TRBJ2-5,-,TRBV6-6,CASSYRSQETQYF,TGTGCCAGCAGTTACCGCAGCCAAGAGACCCAGTACTTC
few,TRBJ1-6,TRBD1,TRBV7-9,CASSLNTGDGNSPLHF,TGTGCCAGCAGCTTAAACACAGGGGACGGGAATTCACCCCTCCACTTT
few,TRBJ1-4,-,TRBV28,CASSLGQYEKLFF,TGTGCCAGCAGTTTGGGGCAGTATGAAAAACTGTTTTTT
-,TRBJ1-4,-,TRBV18,CASSRGLNEKLFF,TGTGCCAGCTCACGAGGTTTAAATGAAAAACTGTTTTTT
-,TRBJ2-7,-,TRBV19,CASSMRGTLYEQYF,TGTGCCAGTAGTATGAGGGGGACACTTTACGAGCAGTACTTC
-,TRBJ2-1,TRBD2,TRBV9,CASSGLAGVSNEQFF,TGTGCCAGCAGCGGACTAGCGGGAGTTTCAAATGAGCAGTTCTTC
-,TRBJ2-7,TRBD2,TRBV27,CASTLGLAGGPGYEQYF,TGTGCCAGCACCCTCGGACTAGCGGGAGGGCCTGGCTACGAGCAGTACTTC
-,TRBJ2-5,-,TRBV5-1,CASSQPRQVETQYF,TGCGCCAGCAGCCAACCAAGACAGGTGGAGACCCAGTACTTC
-,TRBJ1-2,-,TRBV5-4,CASSFRGGLGYTF,TGTGCCAGCAGCTTTAGGGGGGGCCTTGGCTACACCTTC
-,TRBJ2-7,-,TRBV4-3,CASSQGGRTYEQYF,TGCGCCAGCAGCCAAGGGGGGAGGACCTACGAGCAGTACTTC
-,TRBJ1-5,TRBD1,TRBV19,CASSPDREDQPQHF,TGTGCCAGTTCCCCGGACAGGGAGGATCAGCCCCAGCATTTT
-,TRBJ2-4,TRBD2,TRBV3-1/TRBV3-2,CASSQDYRTSAPSQNIQYF,TGTGCCAGCAGCCAAGATTACAGGACTAGCGCTCCCTCCCAAAACATTCAGTACTTC
-,TRBJ2-7,TRBD2,TRBV9,CASSVGEGLGTYEQYF,TGTGCCAGCAGCGTAGGGGAGGGGCTAGGGACCTACGAGCAGTACTTC
once,TRBJ2-5,TRBD2,TRBV7-2,CASRILAGTETQYF,TGTGCCAGCAGGATACTAGCGGGAACAGAGACCCAGTACTTC